Reported below is one T cell receptor beta chain. This clonotype appeared many times. This clone's antigen is unknown. Base-call qualities are not available, and no considerably larger clone is one nucleotide away. The TCR beta CDR3 regions were amplified from the RNA transcripts. For the first round of RT-PCR on the TCR CDR3, the HTBI primer set was used together with the Qiagen OneStep RT-PCR kit. Libraries were constructed in a second round of multiplex PCR, after which size selection and purification were carried out. Sequencing of the libraries was done on an Illumina HiSeq2000 using paired-end 100 bp reads. Per the original workflow: Raw data were processed with SOAPnuke, discarding reads with adapters, uncalled bases, mean Phred below 15, or no exact constant-primer or identifier match. COPE v1.2.5 was used to merge the high-quality paired reads, and each unique nucleotide sequence was defined as a clonotype. MiTCR v1.1 was used to align clonotypes to the IMGT TRBV, TRBD and TRBJ reference segments. Only V-J combinations with frequency above 0.0001, covering 99.2% of repertoires, were analysed. The TCS score was defined as the ratio of F50 (clonal expansion) to E x V (chaos), calculated using BLOSUM62-based TCRdist between CDR3 peptides within each V-J. Welch's t-statistics and random forest reduced around 520 V-J features to roughly 13, which were used in a naive Bayes classifier (R e1071). TCRdb ran its own pipeline on the public reads, namely fastp trimming at Q25 and MiXCR clone calling, and kept in-frame beta chains. Every distinct CDR3 protein forms one entry, paired with its most common genes and DNA. TCRdb assigned the V and J calls; the authors' analysis was not used. Here the sample has around 600,000 distinct CDR3 sequences; about 14% occur a single time. Together, the top ten hold around 13% of the sample.

The record originates from a study of T cells in Graves' hyperthyroidism and ophthalmopathy (dated by TCRdb to between 2018 and 2020). Turning to the overall study: Peripheral blood samples were taken at the time of initial diagnosis, prior to any treatment. A discovery cohort of roughly 100 patients, approximately 44 with Graves' ophthalmopathy and about 58 with stable Graves' hyperthyroidism, was used to find distinguishing TCR V-J signatures. Prospective prediction of ophthalmopathy was tested in an independent validation cohort consisting of fewer than 20 hyperthyroidism patients and some 17 patients who later progressed to ophthalmopathy. The approximately 100 discovery patients were randomly divided into training and test sets at a 7:3 ratio. In addition, the study compared T-cell repertoires in thyroid tissue and in blood from about 6 Graves' hyperthyroidism patients. Once sampling was done, hyperthyroidism patients were given methimazole at a starting dose of 30 mg daily, whereas ophthalmopathy patients were given high-dose intravenous methylprednisolone. According to the paper, TCR Vbeta CDR3 sequencing was carried out on over 130 peripheral blood samples, which came from 40 to 45 ophthalmopathy, about 75 hyperthyroidism and roughly 17 progressor patients. The paper's findings and limits, for the study overall: In cross-validation, a model built on a 13 V-J signature told ophthalmopathy apart from stable hyperthyroidism with roughly 87% sensitivity and roughly 81% specificity, and in testing the same model reached 80%/75%. In validation, the model predicted progression to ophthalmopathy with 60% to 71% sensitivity and less than 80% specificity, a median of 6.5 months before onset. Sample size was not statistically predetermined, and blinding of investigators to group allocation was not performed. Blood samples also contained most of the expanded thyroid clonotypes (frequency above 0.001), which suggests that blood repertoires may reflect thyroid immune responses.

The CDR3 covers 14 residues, taking in both the cysteine and the phenylalanine. CDR3 DNA is the only sequence kept; it has 42 bases, read in frame from the first base. Per the germline V gene, MDHEN is the CDR1 and SYDVKM is the CDR2. Trimming takes 6 bases off V and 5 bases off J; junction bases not matched to a gene: 9. In the ophthalmopathy patients, disease was moderately to severely active, with a Clinical Activity Score of 3 or more, a NOSPECS grade of 4 or more, and a duration of less than 3 months. Patients with uncontrolled infections, other autoimmune diseases, pregnancy or lactation were excluded. Diagnoses were established on the basis of clinical symptoms, serum thyroxine and TRAb, thyroid ultrasound, and orbital computed tomography. PBMCs were separated from under 12 ml of fresh peripheral blood using Ficoll-Paque density gradient centrifugation. Total RNA was extracted with Trizol reagent, and quality was checked on an Agilent 2100 Bioanalyzer.

The sequenced material came from blood. This clonotype was sampled from a woman in her forties or fifties with Graves' ophthalmopathy. The chain was built from TRBV28 and TRBJ2-5; the junction holds 7 bases that match TRBD1. The DNA reads as follows: TGTGCCAGCAGCCCAACAGGGGATCGGGAGACCCAGTACTTC. This sequence encodes CASSPTGDRETQYF.